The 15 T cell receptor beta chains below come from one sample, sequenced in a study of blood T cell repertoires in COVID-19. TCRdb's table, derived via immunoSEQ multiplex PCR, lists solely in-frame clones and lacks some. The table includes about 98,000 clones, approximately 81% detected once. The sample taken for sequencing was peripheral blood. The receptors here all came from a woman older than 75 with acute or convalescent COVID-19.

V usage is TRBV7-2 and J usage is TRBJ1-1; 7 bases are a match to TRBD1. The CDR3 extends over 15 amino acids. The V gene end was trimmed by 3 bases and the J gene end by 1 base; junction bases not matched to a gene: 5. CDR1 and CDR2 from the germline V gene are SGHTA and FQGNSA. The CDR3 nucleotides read TGTGCCAGCAGCTTCCCGACAGGGAGGAACACTGAAGCTTTCTTT. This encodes CASSFPTGRNTEAFF.

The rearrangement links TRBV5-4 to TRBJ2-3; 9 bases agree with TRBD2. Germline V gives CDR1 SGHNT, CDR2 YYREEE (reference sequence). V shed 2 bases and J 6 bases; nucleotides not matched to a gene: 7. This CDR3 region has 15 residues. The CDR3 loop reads CASSFKAGGTDTQYF. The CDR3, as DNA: TGTGCCAGCAGCTTTAAAGCGGGGGGTACGGATACGCAGTATTTT.

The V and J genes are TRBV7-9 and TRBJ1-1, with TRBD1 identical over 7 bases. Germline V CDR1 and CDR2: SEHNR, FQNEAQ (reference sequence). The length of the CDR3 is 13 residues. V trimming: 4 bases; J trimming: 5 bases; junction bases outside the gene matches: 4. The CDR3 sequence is CASSYSGGTEAFF. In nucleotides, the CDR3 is TGTGCCAGCAGCTATTCAGGGGGGACTGAAGCTTTCTTT.

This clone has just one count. Here the CDR3 DNA reads TGCGCCAGCAGCCAAGGCGCGGTAGCGGGGGCCCTCTACAATGAGCAGTTCTTC. Translation: CASSQGAVAGALYNEQFF. The chain recombines TRBV4-1 with TRBJ2-1, with 9 nucleotides matching TRBD2. The ends lost 1 base at V and 3 bases at J; junction bases unmatched: 10. This CDR3 has 18 residues. CDR1 and CDR2 from the germline V gene are MGHRA and YSYEKL.

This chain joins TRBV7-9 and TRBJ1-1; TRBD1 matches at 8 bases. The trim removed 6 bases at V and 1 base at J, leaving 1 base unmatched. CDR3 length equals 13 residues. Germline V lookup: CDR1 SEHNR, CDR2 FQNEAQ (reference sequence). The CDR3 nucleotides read TGTGCCAGCAGTACAGGGGGGAACACTGAAGCTTTCTTT. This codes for CASSTGGNTEAFF.

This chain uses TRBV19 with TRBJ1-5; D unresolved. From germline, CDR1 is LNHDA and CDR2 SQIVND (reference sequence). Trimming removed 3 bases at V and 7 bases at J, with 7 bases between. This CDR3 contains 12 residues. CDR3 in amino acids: CASSIREQPQHF. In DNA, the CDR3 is TGTGCCAGTAGTATCCGAGAACAGCCCCAGCATTTT.

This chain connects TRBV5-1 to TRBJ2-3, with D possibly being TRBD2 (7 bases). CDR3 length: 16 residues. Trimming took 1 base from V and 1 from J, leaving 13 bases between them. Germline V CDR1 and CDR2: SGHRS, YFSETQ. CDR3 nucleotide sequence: TGCGCCAGCAGCTTGAGGGGGGGCGCTGGCACAGATACGCAGTATTTT. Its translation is CASSLRGGAGTDTQYF.

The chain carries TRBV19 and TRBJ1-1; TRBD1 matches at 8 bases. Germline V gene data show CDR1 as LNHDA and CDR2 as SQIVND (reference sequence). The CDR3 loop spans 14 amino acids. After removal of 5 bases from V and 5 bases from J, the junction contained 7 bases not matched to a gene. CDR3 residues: CASSPGQGGTEAFF. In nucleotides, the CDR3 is TGTGCCAGTAGTCCCGGACAGGGAGGGACTGAAGCTTTCTTT.

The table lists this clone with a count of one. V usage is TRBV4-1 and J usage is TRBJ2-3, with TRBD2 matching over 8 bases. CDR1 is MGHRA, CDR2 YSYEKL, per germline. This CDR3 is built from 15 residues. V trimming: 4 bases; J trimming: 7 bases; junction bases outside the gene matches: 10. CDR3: CASSLPRGGRNTQYF. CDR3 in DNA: TGCGCCAGCAGCCTTCCCCGGGGGGGCCGTAATACGCAGTATTTT.

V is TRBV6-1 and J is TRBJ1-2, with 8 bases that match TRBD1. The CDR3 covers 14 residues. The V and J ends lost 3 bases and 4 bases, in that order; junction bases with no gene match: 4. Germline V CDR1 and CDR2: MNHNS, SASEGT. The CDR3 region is CASSEGTGSYGYTF. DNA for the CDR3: TGTGCCAGCAGTGAGGGGACAGGTAGCTATGGCTACACCTTC.

The CDR3 loop is CAWTPKGGLSYEQYF. CDR3 coding DNA: TGTGCCTGGACGCCCAAGGGGGGGCTCTCCTACGAGCAGTACTTC. The chain carries TRBV30 and TRBJ2-7; D perhaps matches TRBD2 (7 bases). Trimming stripped 4 bases from V and 0 bases from J, with 16 bases between. The CDR3 spans 15 residues. The germline V gene encodes CDR1 GTSNPN and CDR2 SVGIG (reference sequence). The variable domain in full, with the rest retrieved from reference TRBV30 and TRBJ2-7, is SQTIHQWPATLVQPVGSPLSLECTVEGTSNPNLYWYRQAAGRGLQLLFYSVGIGQISSEVPQNLSASRPQDRQFILSSKKLLLSDSGFYLCAWTPKGGLSYEQYFGPGTRLTVT.

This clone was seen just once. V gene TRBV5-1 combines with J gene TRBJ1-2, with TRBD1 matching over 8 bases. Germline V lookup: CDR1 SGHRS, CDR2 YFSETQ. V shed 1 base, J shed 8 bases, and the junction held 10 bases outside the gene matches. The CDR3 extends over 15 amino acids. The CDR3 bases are TGCGCCAGCAGCTTGCCCCCAGACAGGGGCAGAGGCTACACCTTC. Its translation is CASSLPPDRGRGYTF.

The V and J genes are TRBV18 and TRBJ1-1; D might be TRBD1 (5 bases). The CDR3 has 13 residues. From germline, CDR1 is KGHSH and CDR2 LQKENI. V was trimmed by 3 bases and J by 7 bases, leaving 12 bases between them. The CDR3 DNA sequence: TGTGCCAGCTCACCCGGAAGACAGATTGAAGCTTTCTTT. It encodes CASSPGRQIEAFF.

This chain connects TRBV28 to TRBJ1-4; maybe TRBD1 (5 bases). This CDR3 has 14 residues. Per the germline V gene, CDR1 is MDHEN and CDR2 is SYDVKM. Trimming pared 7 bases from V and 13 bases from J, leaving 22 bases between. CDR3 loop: CASKDVGGSKGLFF. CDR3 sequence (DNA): TGTGCCAGCAAGGATGTTGGGGGGTCCAAGGGACTGTTTTTT.

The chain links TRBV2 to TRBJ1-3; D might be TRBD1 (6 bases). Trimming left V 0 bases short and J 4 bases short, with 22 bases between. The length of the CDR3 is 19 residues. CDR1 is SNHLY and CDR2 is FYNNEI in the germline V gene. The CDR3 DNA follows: TGTGCCAGCAGTGAAGCGCGGCAGGGGCAGGGAAAATCCGGAAACACCATATATTTT. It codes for CASSEARQGQGKSGNTIYF.